A single T cell receptor beta chain is shown here with its context. There is no known antigen for this receptor. Qualities for individual bases were not recorded, and no much larger clone is one base off. Compared with germline, V lacks 3 bases and J lacks 3 bases; bases without a gene match: 7. CDR1 is given as SNHLY and CDR2 as FYNNEI, both from the germline V gene. From the cysteine up to the phenylalanine, the CDR3 has a length of 15 residues. The sequence is cut down to CDR3 DNA, 45 bases in frame from base 1. This entry comes from a study of blood T cell repertoires in COVID-19 (dated by TCRdb to about 2020). Notes on the research overall: The collaborator samples originated in the United States, Italy and Spain and spanned the acute and convalescent phases of COVID-19. The material from the prospective study consisted of cDNA or gDNA derived from T cells, B-cell-depleted T cells, or PBMCs. Deeply sampled blood TCRbeta repertoires from subjects exposed to, actively infected with, or recovered from COVID-19 were included in the dataset. The repertoires were made available in a free public database intended to serve as a resource for research on the immune response to SARS-CoV-2. Samples came from the ongoing ImmuneRACE study (first 160 participants) plus 1,254 subjects from 6 global collaborators. A de-identified subject ID, COVID-19 status, age in years and sex were almost always included in the sample metadata. Where HLA class I and class II types were available, the types were taken from metadata supplied by the sample provider, not from assay-based typing.

TCRbeta CDR3 regions were amplified from genomic DNA by means of the immunoSEQ Assay, a bias-controlled multiplex PCR. The source study handled its data this way. Nucleated cell counts per sample were estimated from amplification of reference gene primers within the assay. To quantify the absolute abundance of each unique TCRbeta CDR3 rearrangement, sequence reads were collapsed and filtered. Productive Simpson clonality was computed per sample as the square root of Simpson's diversity index over productive rearrangements. What TCRdb holds here is the immuneACCESS table cut down to in-frame rearrangements. Part of the clones is not present; checked against another copy, under half of the missing clones reflect an unresolved V gene, and the others are unexplained. The V and J calls and clone size are taken from that table; D and trimming were inferred from the DNA. For this sample the table gives some 56,000 clones, of which less than 85% were detected only once. The ten largest clones add up to around 18% of the sample.

The paper's findings and limits, for the study overall: The amount of clinical and demographic metadata varied by source and participant and was provided uncurated.

Each collaborating institution followed its own protocols to collect whole blood in K2EDTA tubes. For TCRbeta analysis, collaborators shipped samples in one of three forms: frozen whole blood, isolated PBMCs, or DNA extracted from either of those sample types. The sequence joins TRBV2 to TRBJ2-5; 7 of the junction bases match TRBD1. The receptor was isolated from a woman in her 50s with active or convalescent COVID-19. The sample comprised peripheral blood. The DNA sequence is TGTGCCAGCAGTGACCCGGGACAGATAGAAGAGACCCAGTACTTC. Protein translation: CASSDPGQIEETQYF.